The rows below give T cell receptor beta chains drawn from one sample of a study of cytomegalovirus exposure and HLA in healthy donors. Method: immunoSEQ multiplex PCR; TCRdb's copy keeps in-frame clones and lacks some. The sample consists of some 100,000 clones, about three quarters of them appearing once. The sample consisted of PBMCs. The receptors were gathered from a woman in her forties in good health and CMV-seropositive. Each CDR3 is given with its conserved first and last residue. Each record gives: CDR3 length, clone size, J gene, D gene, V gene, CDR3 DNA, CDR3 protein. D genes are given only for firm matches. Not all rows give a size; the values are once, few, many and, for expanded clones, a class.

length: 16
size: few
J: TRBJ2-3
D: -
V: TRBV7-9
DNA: TGTGCCAGCAGCTTAGATTTCGCGGGTGGCACAGATACGCAGTATTTT
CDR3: CASSLDFAGGTDTQYF

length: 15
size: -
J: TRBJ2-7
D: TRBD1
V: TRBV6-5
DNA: TGTGCCAGCAGAAGAGTTGGACAGGGCTCCTACGAGCAGTACTTC
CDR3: CASRRVGQGSYEQYF

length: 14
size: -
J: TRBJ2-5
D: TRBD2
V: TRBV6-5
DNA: TGTGCCAGCCGTAACGGGGGGGACCAAGAGACCCAGTACTTC
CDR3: CASRNGGDQETQYF

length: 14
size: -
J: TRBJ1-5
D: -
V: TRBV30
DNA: TGTGCCTGGGAAGGCCGGGGTGTGGGTCAGCCCCAGCATTTT
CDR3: CAWEGRGVGQPQHF

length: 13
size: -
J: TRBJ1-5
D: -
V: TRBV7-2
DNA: TGTGCCAGCAGCCTCGGAGGGAGCCAGCCCCAGCATTTT
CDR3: CASSLGGSQPQHF

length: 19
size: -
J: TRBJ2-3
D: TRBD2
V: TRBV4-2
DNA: TGTGCCAGCAGCCAAACCGGCAATTCGGGACTAGCGGGAGTAGATACGCAGTATTTT
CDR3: CASSQTGNSGLAGVDTQYF

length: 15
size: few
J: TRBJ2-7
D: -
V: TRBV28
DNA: TGTGCCAGCAGTTCCCCCTACCGACAGGCTGACGAGCAGTACTTC
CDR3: CASSSPYRQADEQYF

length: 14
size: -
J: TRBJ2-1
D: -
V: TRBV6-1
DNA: TGTGCCAGCAGTGAAGCGCGGCAGGGGTATGAGCAGTTCTTC
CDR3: CASSEARQGYEQFF

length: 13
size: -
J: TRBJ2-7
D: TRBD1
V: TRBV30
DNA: TGTGCCTGGAGGGGACAGGGGGCGAGAGAGCAGTACTTC
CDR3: CAWRGQGAREQYF

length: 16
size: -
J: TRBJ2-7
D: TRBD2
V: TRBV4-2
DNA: TGTGCCAGCAGCCCCCGGACTAGCGGAACCTCCTACGAGCAGTACTTC
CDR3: CASSPRTSGTSYEQYF

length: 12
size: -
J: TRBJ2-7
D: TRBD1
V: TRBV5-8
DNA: TGTGCCAGCTCAGGGGGTTGGGGCGAGCAGTACTTC
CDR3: CASSGGWGEQYF

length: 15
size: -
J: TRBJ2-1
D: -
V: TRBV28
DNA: TGTGCCAGCAGTTTTGAGGGAGGCACCTACAATGAGCAGTTCTTC
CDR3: CASSFEGGTYNEQFF

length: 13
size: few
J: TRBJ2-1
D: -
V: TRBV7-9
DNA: TGTGCCAGCAGCCCCCTCGGGGGTCATGAGCAGTTCTTC
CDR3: CASSPLGGHEQFF

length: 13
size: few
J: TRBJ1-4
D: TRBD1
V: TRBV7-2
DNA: TGTGCCAGCAAGGAGGGGGCGGGTGAAAAACTGTTTTTT
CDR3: CASKEGAGEKLFF

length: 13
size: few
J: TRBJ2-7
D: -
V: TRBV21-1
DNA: TGTGCCAGCAGCAAAGAGTGCGCCTACGAGCAGTACTTC
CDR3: CASSKECAYEQYF

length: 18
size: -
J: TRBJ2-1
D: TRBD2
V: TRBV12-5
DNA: TGTGCTAGTGGTCTGGACACGGGACTAGCGGGAGGAGATAATGAGCAGTTCTTC
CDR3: CASGLDTGLAGGDNEQFF

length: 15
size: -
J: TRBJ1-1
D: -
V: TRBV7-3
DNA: TGTGCCAGCAGCTTACGGGGGGACTTGAACACTGAAGCTTTCTTT
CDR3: CASSLRGDLNTEAFF

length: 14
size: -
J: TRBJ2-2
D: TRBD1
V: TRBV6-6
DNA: TGTGCCAGCACCGGGACAGGGTACACCGGGGAGCTGTTTTTT
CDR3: CASTGTGYTGELFF

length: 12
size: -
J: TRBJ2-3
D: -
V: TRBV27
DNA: TGTGCCAGCAGTTTAAGGGGTGATACGCAGTATTTT
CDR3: CASSLRGDTQYF

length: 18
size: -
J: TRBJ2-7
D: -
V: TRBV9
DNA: TGTGCCAGCAGCGTAGGGGGACACAAAATTGGGAAAGCCTACGAGCAGTACTTC
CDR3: CASSVGGHKIGKAYEQYF

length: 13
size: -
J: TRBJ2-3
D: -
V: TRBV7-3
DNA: TGTGCCAGCAGCTCCGACAGGCACAGTACGCAGTATTTT
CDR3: CASSSDRHSTQYF

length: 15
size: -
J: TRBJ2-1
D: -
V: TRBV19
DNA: TGTGCCAGTAGTATTTCTGGGACTTTCTACAATGAGCAGTTCTTC
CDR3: CASSISGTFYNEQFF

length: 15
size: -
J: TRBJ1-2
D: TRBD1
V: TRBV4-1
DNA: TGCGCCAGCAGCCAACTGGACAGGGAAAGAGGGGGCTACACCTTC
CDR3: CASSQLDRERGGYTF

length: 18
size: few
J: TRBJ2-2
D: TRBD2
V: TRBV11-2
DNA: TGTGCCAGCAGAGCCGGGACTAGCGGGAGTCTTGGCACCGGGGAGCTGTTTTTT
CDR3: CASRAGTSGSLGTGELFF

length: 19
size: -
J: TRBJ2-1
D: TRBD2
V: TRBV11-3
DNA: TGTGCCAGCAGCCTTAGTCCTAGCGGGAAGGTTCCTACCTACAATGAGCAGTTCTTC
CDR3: CASSLSPSGKVPTYNEQFF

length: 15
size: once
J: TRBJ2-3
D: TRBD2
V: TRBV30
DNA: TGTGCCTGGAGCCCACGGACTAGTGTCGCAGATACGCAGTATTTT
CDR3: CAWSPRTSVADTQYF

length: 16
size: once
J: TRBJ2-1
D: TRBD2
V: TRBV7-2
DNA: TGTGCCAGCAGCTTAAGGGCTAGCGGAGAATACAATGAGCAGTTCTTC
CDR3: CASSLRASGEYNEQFF

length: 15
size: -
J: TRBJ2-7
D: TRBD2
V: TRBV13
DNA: TGTGCCAGCAGCTCCCCAAGCGGGGTGACCTACGAGCAGTACTTC
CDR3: CASSSPSGVTYEQYF

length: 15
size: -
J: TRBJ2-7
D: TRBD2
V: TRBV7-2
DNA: TGTGCCAGCAGTTTGGGAAGCGGGAACTCCTACGAGCAGTACTTC
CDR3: CASSLGSGNSYEQYF

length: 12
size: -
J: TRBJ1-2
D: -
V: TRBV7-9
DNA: TGTGCCAGCGTCACAGGGTCCTTCGGCTACACCTTC
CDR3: CASVTGSFGYTF

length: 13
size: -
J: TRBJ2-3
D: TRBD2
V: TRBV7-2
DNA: TGTGCCAGCAGCGTAGCGGGAGGAAATACGCAGTATTTT
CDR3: CASSVAGGNTQYF

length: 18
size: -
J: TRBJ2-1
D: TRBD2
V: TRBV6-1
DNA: TGTGCCAGCAGTGAAGGTCGACTAGCGGGGAGCTCCTACAATGAGCAGTTCTTC
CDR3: CASSEGRLAGSSYNEQFF

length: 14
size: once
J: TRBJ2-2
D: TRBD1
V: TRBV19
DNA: TGTGCCACCCGGACAGGGGTAGACACCGGGGAGCTGTTTTTT
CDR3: CATRTGVDTGELFF